These T cell receptor beta chains were read from a single sample in a study of blood T cell repertoires in COVID-19. Assay used: immunoSEQ multiplex PCR; TCRdb lists only in-frame clones, some missing. Counted here are around 330,000 clones, roughly 90% occurring once; the ten biggest clones make up 3.5% to 4%. Source material: peripheral blood. The origin of the receptors is a woman aged 45-60 years with active or convalescent COVID-19. The CDR3 runs from the conserved cysteine through the conserved F or W. The D gene is left open where the match is weak. The size field is filled for only some rows; it gives once, few, many or a size class.

d_call	v_call	j_call	clone_size	cdr3_nt	cdr3_aa
TRBD1	TRBV5-6	TRBJ1-1	.	TGTGCCAGCAGCCCCAGGACAGGTGGGAACACTGAAGCTTTCTTT	CASSPRTGGNTEAFF
TRBD1	TRBV15	TRBJ1-5	.	TGTGCCACCAGCAGATGGGACAGGGCCAAGGGGCAGCCCCAGCATTTT	CATSRWDRAKGQPQHF
.	TRBV12-3/TRBV12-4	TRBJ1-5	.	TGTGCCAGCAGTTTAGCTCCAAATCAGCCCCAGCATTTT	CASSLAPNQPQHF
.	TRBV10-3	TRBJ1-1	few	TGTGCCATCAGACCGAGCCAGGGTCTGCCCGAAGCTTTCTTT	CAIRPSQGLPEAFF
TRBD2	TRBV5-1	TRBJ2-3	.	TGCGCCAGCAGCTCGTTTAGCGGGGGAGGGACAGATACGCAGTATTTT	CASSSFSGGGTDTQYF
TRBD1	TRBV5-1	TRBJ1-2	.	TGCGCCAGCAGCCCCGACAGGGTGGGTGGCTACACCTTC	CASSPDRVGGYTF
TRBD2	TRBV28	TRBJ2-7	.	TGTGCCAGCAGTACCCCTCGAGGACTAGCGGGAGGGAACTCCTACGAGCAGTACTTC	CASSTPRGLAGGNSYEQYF
.	TRBV12-3/TRBV12-4	TRBJ1-5	.	TGTGCCAGCAGTTTGGCGGGTCACCAGCCCCAGCATTTT	CASSLAGHQPQHF
.	TRBV30	TRBJ1-1	.	TGTGCCTGGTCCTCGGGGATGAACACTGAAGCTTTCTTT	CAWSSGMNTEAFF
.	TRBV7-2	TRBJ2-5	.	TGTGCCAGCAGCTTAGCGTATACTAGCAATGGGGAGACCCAGTACTTC	CASSLAYTSNGETQYF
.	TRBV27	TRBJ2-7	once	TGTGCCAGCAGTTTAGACAGTGTCTACGAGCAGTACTTC	CASSLDSVYEQYF
TRBD2	TRBV19	TRBJ2-6	.	TGTGCCAGTAGTATAGCCGAGGCTAGCGGGAGTTTTGGGGCCAACGTCCTGACTTTC	CASSIAEASGSFGANVLTF
TRBD2	TRBV11-1	TRBJ2-2	once	TGTGCCAGCAGCTTCCAGCGGGAGGGAACCGGGGAGCTGTTTTTT	CASSFQREGTGELFF
.	TRBV7-3	TRBJ2-2	once	TGTGCCAGCAGTGGGCAAAACACCGGGGAGCTGTTTTTT	CASSGQNTGELFF
.	TRBV2	TRBJ2-5	.	TGTGCCAGCAGTTTTCTAGAGACCCAGTACTTC	CASSFLETQYF
TRBD1	TRBV28	TRBJ1-2	few	TGTGCCAGCAGTTTATCGGACAGGGCGGGTAATGGCTACACCTTC	CASSLSDRAGNGYTF
.	TRBV28	TRBJ1-5	.	TGTGCCAGCGGTAACAGGTTTCAGCCCCAGCATTTT	CASGNRFQPQHF
.	TRBV7-2	TRBJ2-1	.	TGTGCCAGCAGCCTCTCATGGCAGGGGCAGGGTGAGCAGTTCTTC	CASSLSWQGQGEQFF
TRBD2	TRBV5-1	TRBJ2-3	.	TGCGCCAGCAGCTTTACTAGCGGGGGGTCTCTCCCCACAGATACGCAGTATTTT	CASSFTSGGSLPTDTQYF
.	TRBV5-1	TRBJ2-1	.	TGCGCCGGCCGAACAGGGCCGAGCTCCTACAATGAGCAGTTCTTC	CAGRTGPSSYNEQFF
.	TRBV28	TRBJ2-5	.	TGTGCCAGCAGCACCCCCCTGGGCGAGACCCAGTACTTC	CASSTPLGETQYF
TRBD1	TRBV28	TRBJ1-1	.	TGTGCCAGCACCTATAGGGTGACAGGGGGCACTGAAGCTTTCTTT	CASTYRVTGGTEAFF
TRBD1	TRBV27	TRBJ1-1	.	TGTGCCAGCAGTGGCATAACTCAGGGGGCTGAGACTGAAGCTTTCTTT	CASSGITQGAETEAFF
.	TRBV9	TRBJ2-3	.	TGTGCCAGCAGCGTAGAAGGGGGGGTAAAAGGTGTTAGTACGCAGTATTTT	CASSVEGGVKGVSTQYF
TRBD1	TRBV6-5	TRBJ1-3	.	TGTGCCAGCAGGAACACAGGGGCCTCTGGAAACACCATATATTTT	CASRNTGASGNTIYF
TRBD2	TRBV3-1/TRBV3-2	TRBJ2-2	.	TGTGCCAGCAGCCATCCGGGACTAGCGGGGCAAGACACCGGGGAGCTGTTTTTT	CASSHPGLAGQDTGELFF
TRBD2	TRBV28	TRBJ2-3	.	TGTGCCAGCAGTCGGCTAGCGGGAGCGATTCTCGGCACAGATACGCAGTATTTT	CASSRLAGAILGTDTQYF
TRBD1	TRBV27	TRBJ1-1	.	TGTGCCAGCAGTTTGACAGGGGCGAACACTGAAGCTTTCTTT	CASSLTGANTEAFF
TRBD2	TRBV4-3	TRBJ2-1	once	TGCGCCAGCAGCCAAGATTATTCGAGCGGGGGTAATGAGCAGTTCTTC	CASSQDYSSGGNEQFF
.	TRBV11-2	TRBJ2-3	once	TGTGCCAGCAGTCGCGGGGTATCAGCAGATACGCAGTATTTT	CASSRGVSADTQYF
TRBD1	TRBV5-1	TRBJ2-6	.	TGCGCCAGCAGCGGGGACAGCTACTCTGGGGCCAACGTCCTGACTTTC	CASSGDSYSGANVLTF
.	TRBV5-8	TRBJ1-2	.	TGTGCCAGCAGAGGGGGTGATAACTATGGCTACACCTTC	CASRGGDNYGYTF
.	TRBV28	TRBJ1-3	once	TGTGCCACCCTAGGCGGAGGGATGGACACCATATATTTT	CATLGGGMDTIYF
TRBD1	TRBV7-2	TRBJ2-5	once	TGTGCCAGCAGCTGGGGACAGGGCCTGGAGACCCAGTACTTC	CASSWGQGLETQYF
TRBD2	TRBV6-5	TRBJ2-3	.	TGTGCCAGCAGCCCCGGGAGGGCGGGAGATACGCAGTATTTT	CASSPGRAGDTQYF
TRBD1	TRBV28	TRBJ2-2	.	TGTGCCAGCAGGAAAGGGACAGGCAACACCGGGGAGCTGTTTTTT	CASRKGTGNTGELFF
TRBD2	TRBV18	TRBJ2-7	.	TGTGCCAGCTCACCACGGACTAGCGGGAGGGCCCTTACCTACGAGCAGTACTTC	CASSPRTSGRALTYEQYF
.	TRBV19	TRBJ2-3	.	TGTGCCAGTAGTACCCGCTCTGGAGAGGCGCAGTATTTT	CASSTRSGEAQYF
.	TRBV7-9	TRBJ1-2	few	TGTGCCAGCAGCTCCGACCATGGAGAGCGTAGCTATGGCTACACCTTC	CASSSDHGERSYGYTF
.	TRBV4-2	TRBJ1-1	.	TGTGCCAGCAGCCAAGACCTCACGGGCACTGAAGCTTTCTTT	CASSQDLTGTEAFF
.	TRBV24-1	TRBJ2-2	.	TGTGCCACCAGTGACGCTGACGGGACTGGAGGGAACACCGGGGAGCTGTTTTTT	CATSDADGTGGNTGELFF
.	TRBV29-1	TRBJ1-5	few	TGCAGCGTTGAAGAAGCCAGCAATCAGCCCCAGCATTTT	CSVEEASNQPQHF
.	TRBV5-1	TRBJ2-2	.	TGCGCCAGCAGCTACAGGCTTTCGAACACCGGGGAGCTGTTTTTT	CASSYRLSNTGELFF
TRBD1	TRBV5-6	TRBJ1-2	few	TGTGCCAGCAGCTTGGGGGACAGGGACCGTGGCTACACCTTC	CASSLGDRDRGYTF
.	TRBV27	TRBJ1-5	.	TGTGCCAGCAGTTTAAGGGAGGGGAATCAGCCCCAGCATTTT	CASSLREGNQPQHF
.	TRBV9	TRBJ2-1	once	TGTGCCAGCAGCGTAGGAGTTCGGGGTGGGGGCGATGAGCAGTTCTTC	CASSVGVRGGGDEQFF
TRBD1	TRBV12-3/TRBV12-4	TRBJ1-2	.	TGTGCCAGCAGCCAGACAGGGTATTTTGGCTACACCTTC	CASSQTGYFGYTF
TRBD1	TRBV3-1/TRBV3-2	TRBJ2-7	.	TGTGCCAGCAGCCTTTGGGACAGGGGGCAGGAAGAGCAGTACTTC	CASSLWDRGQEEQYF
.	TRBV27	TRBJ2-7	.	TGTGCCAGCAGTTTCCAACAGGCCGACTACGAGCAGTACTTC	CASSFQQADYEQYF
.	TRBV30	TRBJ2-7	.	TGTGCCTGGAGCTCCTCCTACGAGCAGTACTTC	CAWSSSYEQYF
TRBD1	TRBV7-8	TRBJ1-2	.	TGTGCCAGCAGCTTAGACAGGGGGCGGGCGGGCTACACCTTC	CASSLDRGRAGYTF
TRBD1	TRBV28	TRBJ1-4	.	TGTGCCAGCAGTTCACCCGGACAGGCAACTAATGAAAAACTGTTTTTT	CASSSPGQATNEKLFF
TRBD1	TRBV28	TRBJ1-5	once	TGTGCCAGCAGTTCCGGACAGGGCGGGCAGCCCCAGCATTTT	CASSSGQGGQPQHF
TRBD1	TRBV28	TRBJ1-5	.	TGTGCCAGCAGTGACGTAACCGGGACAGGGAGAGTCAGCGTGCCCCCGAGGCAGCCCCAGCATTTT	CASSDVTGTGRVSVPPRQPQHF
.	TRBV19	TRBJ1-1	.	TGTGCCGCGGGGCCGACAGTGAACACTGAAGCTTTCTTT	CAAGPTVNTEAFF